The T cell receptor beta chain described here comes from a study of blood T cells in healthy people across ages. Researchers isolated at least 7 million PBMCs per sample. Primers used in a second PCR of about 6 to 12 cycles were a sample-barcoded 5' primer and a J-beta primer mix. TCRdb recomputed calls from the 5' RACE reads with MiXCR, one row per CDR3 protein. The data contain fewer than 900,000 distinct CDR3 sequences, roughly 40% of them singletons. The V segment lost 4 bases and the J segment 3 bases; nucleotides outside the gene matches: 4. The CDR3 is 14 amino acids. Germline V lookup: CDR1 KGHDR, CDR2 SFDVKD.

The source material was blood. The sequence came from a man aged 18 to 30 in good health. This chain connects TRBV24-1 to TRBJ2-5; TRBD1 matches 7 bases. The CDR3 DNA sequence: TGTGCCACCAGTGACTCCGGACAGGAAGAGACCCAGTACTTC. Amino acid sequence: CATSDSGQEETQYF.